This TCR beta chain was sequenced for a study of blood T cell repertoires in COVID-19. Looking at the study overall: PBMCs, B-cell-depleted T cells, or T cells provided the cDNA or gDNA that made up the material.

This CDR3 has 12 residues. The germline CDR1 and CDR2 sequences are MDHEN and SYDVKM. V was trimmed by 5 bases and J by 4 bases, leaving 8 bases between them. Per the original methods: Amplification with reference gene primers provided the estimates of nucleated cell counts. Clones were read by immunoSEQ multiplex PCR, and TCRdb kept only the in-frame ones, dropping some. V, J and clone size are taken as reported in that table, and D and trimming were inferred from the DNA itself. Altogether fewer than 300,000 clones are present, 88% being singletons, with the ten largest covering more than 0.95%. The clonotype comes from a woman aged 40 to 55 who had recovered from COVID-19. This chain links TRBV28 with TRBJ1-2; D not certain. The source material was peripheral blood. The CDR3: CASSAIAYGYTF. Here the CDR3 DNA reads TGTGCCAGCAGTGCTATAGCCTATGGCTACACCTTC.